This T cell receptor (beta chain) was sequenced in a study of monozygotic twins with inflammatory bowel disease. Overall study results and limits: Reduced clonotype sharing with other individuals was observed in IBD patients relative to healthy twins, especially with disease activity.

Whole blood without T cell sorting served as the source of isolated total RNA. Regarding this clonotype: Its target is not known.

Germline V CDR1 and CDR2: SGHTA, FQGNSA. The CDR3 contains 12 residues. Each sample had eight separate cDNA synthesis reactions. Template switching introduced UMIs that contain a 6-nucleotide sample barcode. TCRdb reprocessed the 5' RACE reads, with one entry per CDR3 protein and no DNA. The sample totals about 300,000 distinct CDR3 sequences. This clonotype was sampled from a human donor with ulcerative colitis or Crohn's disease, or a healthy co-twin of an affected twin (not recorded which). The V gene is TRBV7-2, the J gene TRBJ2-1; TCRdb calls TRBD1, which cannot be checked without DNA. Material: blood. CDR3 amino acids: CASSPGLEEQFF.